This T cell receptor beta chain originates from a study of blood T cell repertoires in COVID-19. Source study methods: Estimation of nucleated cell counts relied on the amplification of reference gene primers. This table comes from immunoSEQ multiplex PCR, and its TCRdb copy is limited to in-frame clones, with some not included. V and J calls and clone size are copied from that table; D and trimming were computed from the DNA. The repertoire has a few hundred thousand clones, more than 80% of them found once; the top ten carry about 1%. Recruits, aged about 18 to 90 years, lived in 20 to 30 US areas. Participants had their cohort set by participant-reported clinical history. All recovered Cohort 3 donors got two negative PCRs, got clearance, or saw symptom resolution. CDR1 is MNHEY and CDR2 is SMNVEV in the germline V gene (reference sequence). With V trimmed by 3 bases and J by 2 bases, 5 bases remained unmatched. The CDR3 sequence is 15 residues long.

The clonotype was recovered from a man in his late teens or twenties who had recovered from COVID-19. Material for sequencing was PBMCs or T cells enriched from blood (not recorded which). V usage is TRBV27 and J usage is TRBJ1-2; the match to TRBD1 covers 8 bases. Here the CDR3 reads CASSFDRGANYGYTF. DNA for the CDR3: TGTGCCAGCAGTTTCGACAGGGGTGCCAACTATGGCTACACCTTC.